The 14 T cell receptor beta chains below all came from one sample that was sequenced in a study of blood T cells in healthy people across ages. Primed by a sample-barcoded 5' primer and a J-beta primer mix, a second PCR proceeded for about 6 to 11 cycles. One entry per CDR3 protein results from TCRdb running MiXCR on the 5' RACE reads. The sample shows around 1.5 million distinct CDR3 sequences, approximately 42% of them seen only once. The sequencing sample was made of blood. These receptors came from a woman under 30 in good health.

In this sample, this clonotype turned up a few times. The genes are TRBV12-3 or TRBV12-4 and TRBJ2-3; D may be TRBD1 (7 bases). Trimming removed 6 bases at V and 6 bases at J, with 16 bases between. This CDR3 spans 14 amino acids. The CDR3 region has the DNA TGTGCCAGCAGGGAGGGGGCTTCGGGTGATACGCAGTATTTT. Translation: CASREGASGDTQYF.

This clonotype occurred a few times. The rearrangement uses TRBV7-2 and TRBJ1-6, with TRBD1 as a possible D gene (6 bases). V was trimmed by 5 bases and J by 8 bases, leaving 19 bases between them. CDR3 length: 16 residues. Germline CDR1 SGHTA, CDR2 FQGNSA. The CDR3 sequence: CASSPGQRGRDSPLHF. CDR3 nucleotides: TGTGCCAGCAGCCCAGGACAGCGGGGGAGGGATTCACCCCTCCACTTT.

This clonotype has just a few counts. V and J are TRBV12-5 and TRBJ2-1; D assignment may be TRBD1 or TRBD2 (7 bases each). The CDR3 extends over 17 amino acids. Trimming stripped 0 bases from V and 7 bases from J, with 19 bases between. Germline V gives CDR1 LGHNT, CDR2 FRNRAP. The CDR3 coding sequence is TGTGCTAGTGGTTTGGTACTAGGGGGCGGGAGATTGAATGAGCAGTTCTTC. This sequence encodes CASGLVLGGGRLNEQFF. Based on the CDR3 plus reference TRBV12-5 and TRBJ2-1, the full variable domain is DARVTQTPRHKVTEMGQEVTMRCQPILGHNTVFWYRQTMMQGLELLAYFRNRAPLDDSGMPKDRFSAEMPDATLATLKIQPSEPRDSAVYFCASGLVLGGGRLNEQFFGPGTRLTVL.

The chain is built from TRBV10-3 and TRBJ2-7; the match to TRBD2 covers 13 bases. The CDR3 sequence is 15 residues long. Trimming cost V 7 bases and J 5 bases; bases outside gene matches: 8. In germline, CDR1 is ENHRY, CDR2 SYGVKD. CDR3 amino acids: CAIIGLAGATDEQYF. The CDR3 DNA follows: TGTGCCATCATTGGACTAGCGGGAGCGACCGACGAGCAGTACTTC.

A few counts support this clonotype. The chain employs TRBV4-1 and TRBJ2-3, with TRBD2 identical over 11 bases. Germline trimming cut 0 bases from V and 6 bases from J; bases unmatched to any gene: 14. The CDR3 loop spans 19 amino acids. CDR1 is MGHRA, CDR2 YSYEKL, per germline. The CDR3 DNA reads TGCGCCAGCAGCCAAGAGGGGCTAGCGGGGGGACGTCCATCGGATACGCAGTATTTT. Protein sequence: CASSQEGLAGGRPSDTQYF.

The V gene is TRBV10-3, the J gene TRBJ2-7; 13 nucleotides align to TRBD2. The DNA matches TRBJ2-5 better at its end, which makes the J call doubtful. Germline CDR1 is ENHRY and CDR2 is SYGVKD. There are 20 residues in the CDR3. CDR3 sequence: CAISESNGLAGANRRETQYF. The CDR3 DNA follows: TGTGCCATCAGTGAGTCGAATGGACTAGCGGGGGCAAATAGGAGGGAGACCCAGTACTTC.

The rearrangement uses TRBV29-1 and TRBJ2-5, with D tentatively TRBD1 (6 bases). The germline V and J ends were trimmed by 6 bases and 1 base, with 12 bases remaining between them. Germline lookup yields CDR1 SQVTM and CDR2 ANQGSEA. The CDR3 consists of 13 residues. Here the CDR3 DNA reads TGCAGCGTGGGGACAAGACTCCAAGAGACCCAGTACTTC. It encodes CSVGTRLQETQYF.

The chain links TRBV2 to TRBJ2-1; 7 bases fit TRBD2. Germline V CDR1 and CDR2: SNHLY, FYNNEI. The CDR3 extends over 14 amino acids. Unmatched junction bases numbered 9, after V lost 6 bases and J lost 7 bases. The chain's CDR3 is CASRARDYNNEQFF. The CDR3 DNA follows: TGTGCCAGCAGGGCCCGGGACTACAATAATGAGCAGTTCTTC.

The chain is built from TRBV3-1 and TRBJ1-4, with no clear D. The ends were cut back, 0 bases at V and 4 bases at J, with 6 bases in the middle. CDR1 LGHDT and CDR2 YNNKEL come from the germline V gene (reference sequence). This CDR3 is built from 14 residues. The CDR3, as DNA: TGTGCCAGCAGCCAAGACAGCGTTAATGAAAAACTGTTTTTT. This sequence encodes CASSQDSVNEKLFF.

This chain connects TRBV20-1 to TRBJ2-7; TRBD2 matches 7 bases. TRBJ2-5 matches the DNA end more closely, so the J call is doubtful. The CDR3 consists of 9 residues. The germline V gene has CDR1 DFQATT and CDR2 SNEGSKA (reference sequence). CDR3 nucleotides: TGCGCGGGCGGGAGGACCCAGTACTTC. It is translated as CAGGRTQYF.

This chain uses TRBV3-1 with TRBJ1-4, with D possibly matching TRBD1 (5 bases). Germline V gene sequence: CDR1 LGHDT, CDR2 YNNKEL (reference sequence). Trimming cost V 3 bases and J 11 bases, with 22 bases left between them. The length of the CDR3 is 16 residues. CDR3 DNA sequence: TGTGCCAGCAGCCATGAAAAGAGGGACCTACAAGGGAAACTGTTTTTT. It is translated as CASSHEKRDLQGKLFF.

This sequence joins TRBV28 and TRBJ2-4; D gene ambiguous. The DNA matches TRBJ2-7 better at its end, which makes the J call doubtful. The CDR3 extends over 15 amino acids. Germline V lookup: CDR1 MDHEN, CDR2 SYDVKM. CDR3 sequence reads: CASSFAGSSSYEQYF. CDR3 bases: TGTGCCAGCAGTTTTGCAGGCTCATCCTCCTACGAGCAGTACTTC.

Here the CDR3 DNA reads TGTGCCAGCAGCCGAGTAGGACAGGGTTCCTACGAGCAGTACTTC. Translating gives CASSRVGQGSYEQYF. This chain connects TRBV7-2 to TRBJ2-7; 8 nucleotides line up with TRBD1. With V trimmed by 5 bases and J by 1 base, 7 bases remained unmatched. The CDR3 extends over 15 amino acids. Germline loops: CDR1 SGHTA, CDR2 FQGNSA.

V gene TRBV3-1 combines with J gene TRBJ2-3; D is unclear. The V gene lost 0 bases and the J gene lost 2 bases, with 6 bases spanning the gap. Germline V lookup: CDR1 LGHDT, CDR2 YNNKEL (reference sequence). The CDR3 consists of 14 residues. The CDR3 DNA is TGTGCCAGCAGCCAAGATACTACCACAGATACGCAGTATTTT. This encodes CASSQDTTTDTQYF.